The rows below give T cell receptor beta chains drawn from one sample of a study of blood T cell repertoires in COVID-19. Profiling relied on immunoSEQ multiplex PCR, and the TCRdb table lists in-frame clones only, not all of them. The sample includes about 170,000 clones, approximately 86% of them seen just once. The sample taken for sequencing was peripheral blood. Source of these receptors: a man between 60 and 75 years old with COVID-19, enrolled during active disease. CDR3s include the opening cysteine and the closing phenylalanine or tryptophan. Fields, in order: D gene, J gene, V gene, CDR3 length, clone size, CDR3 protein, CDR3 DNA. The D gene is left open where the match is weak. The size field is filled for only some rows; it gives once, few, many or a size class.

D: TRBD2; J: TRBJ2-2; V: TRBV24-1; length: 17; size: .; CDR3: CATSDFGGGPKSGELFF; DNA: TGTGCCACCAGTGATTTTGGGGGAGGGCCTAAATCCGGGGAGCTGTTTTTT
D: TRBD1; J: TRBJ2-1; V: TRBV28; length: 14; size: .; CDR3: CASKQGAYGNEQFF; DNA: TGTGCCAGCAAACAGGGGGCATATGGGAATGAGCAGTTCTTC
D: .; J: TRBJ1-2; V: TRBV19; length: 11; size: few; CDR3: CASSIQYGYTF; DNA: TGTGCCAGTAGTATTCAGTATGGCTACACCTTC
D: .; J: TRBJ2-3; V: TRBV20-1; length: 15; size: .; CDR3: CSASSRDSSTDTQYF; DNA: TGCAGTGCTAGTTCGCGCGATTCTAGCACAGATACGCAGTATTTT
D: TRBD1; J: TRBJ1-4; V: TRBV6-1; length: 15; size: .; CDR3: CASSEAGGVREKLFF; DNA: TGTGCCAGCAGTGAGGCAGGGGGAGTGAGGGAAAAACTGTTTTTT
D: TRBD1; J: TRBJ2-1; V: TRBV5-1; length: 14; size: .; CDR3: CASSEGQPLDEQFF; DNA: TGCGCCAGCAGCGAGGGACAGCCTTTAGATGAGCAGTTCTTC
D: TRBD2; J: TRBJ2-3; V: TRBV2; length: 17; size: .; CDR3: CASSPNGLAGGTDTQYF; DNA: TGTGCCAGCAGTCCAAACGGACTAGCGGGAGGTACAGATACGCAGTATTTT
D: .; J: TRBJ1-1; V: TRBV6-6; length: 13; size: .; CDR3: CASTTSMNTEAFF; DNA: TGTGCCAGCACAACCAGTATGAACACTGAAGCTTTCTTT
D: TRBD1; J: TRBJ1-5; V: TRBV19; length: 14; size: .; CDR3: CASSILQGYQPQHF; DNA: TGTGCCAGTAGTATCTTACAGGGGTATCAGCCCCAGCATTTT
D: .; J: TRBJ2-2; V: TRBV3-1/TRBV3-2; length: 15; size: .; CDR3: CASSQGLRGTGELFF; DNA: TGTGCCAGCAGCCAAGGACTACGGGGCACCGGGGAGCTGTTTTTT
D: .; J: TRBJ1-2; V: TRBV12-3/TRBV12-4; length: 12; size: medium-sized; CDR3: CASRGAYYGYTF; DNA: TGTGCCAGCAGAGGGGCCTACTATGGCTACACCTTC
D: TRBD1; J: TRBJ2-2; V: TRBV5-1; length: 15; size: .; CDR3: CASSFDRVGTGELFF; DNA: TGCGCCAGCAGCTTCGACAGGGTGGGCACCGGGGAGCTGTTTTTT
D: .; J: TRBJ2-6; V: TRBV5-4; length: 14; size: .; CDR3: CASSTYSGANVLTF; DNA: TGTGCCAGCAGCACATATTCAGGGGCCAACGTCCTGACTTTC
D: .; J: TRBJ1-1; V: TRBV30; length: 13; size: once; CDR3: CAWSTQGNTEAFF; DNA: TGTGCCTGGAGCACTCAGGGGAACACTGAAGCTTTCTTT
D: .; J: TRBJ2-3; V: TRBV11-2; length: 16; size: .; CDR3: CASSLGTGSGTDTQYF; DNA: TGTGCCAGCAGCTTAGGAACGGGTTCGGGCACAGATACGCAGTATTTT
D: .; J: TRBJ2-3; V: TRBV9; length: 15; size: .; CDR3: CASSRSNTGTDTQYF; DNA: TGTGCCAGCAGCCGAAGCAATACTGGCACAGATACGCAGTATTTT
D: TRBD2; J: TRBJ2-1; V: TRBV4-3; length: 17; size: .; CDR3: CASSQDTGLAGGNEQFF; DNA: TGCGCCAGCAGCCAAGATACTGGACTAGCGGGGGGAAATGAGCAGTTCTTC
D: TRBD1; J: TRBJ1-3; V: TRBV25-1; length: 16; size: .; CDR3: CASSEWQGAVGNTIYF; DNA: TGTGCCAGCAGTGAATGGCAGGGGGCAGTTGGAAACACCATATATTTT
D: .; J: TRBJ2-2; V: TRBV28; length: 13; size: .; CDR3: CASSSQVTGELFF; DNA: TGTGCCAGCAGTTCCCAGGTCACCGGGGAGCTGTTTTTT
D: .; J: TRBJ1-4; V: TRBV7-8; length: 13; size: .; CDR3: CATDAARGEKLFF; DNA: TGTGCCACCGATGCTGCCCGAGGTGAAAAACTGTTTTTT
D: TRBD2; J: TRBJ2-1; V: TRBV7-2; length: 16; size: once; CDR3: CASSLGNGRAGNEQFF; DNA: TGTGCCAGCAGCTTAGGAAACGGGAGGGCGGGAAATGAGCAGTTCTTC
D: TRBD1; J: TRBJ1-2; V: TRBV19; length: 15; size: once; CDR3: CASSLPGQGLIGYTF; DNA: TGTGCCAGTAGCCTCCCGGGACAGGGCTTGATAGGCTACACCTTC
D: .; J: TRBJ2-7; V: TRBV6-5; length: 15; size: .; CDR3: CASRRAGQPSYEQYF; DNA: TGTGCCAGCAGACGGGCGGGACAGCCATCCTACGAGCAGTACTTC
D: .; J: TRBJ2-5; V: TRBV3-1/TRBV3-2; length: 15; size: .; CDR3: CASSHQRRQGETQYF; DNA: TGTGCCAGCAGCCATCAAAGGCGGCAAGGTGAGACCCAGTACTTC
D: TRBD1; J: TRBJ2-7; V: TRBV7-2; length: 14; size: .; CDR3: CASSRDRGPNEQYF; DNA: TGTGCCAGCAGCCGGGACAGGGGTCCCAACGAGCAGTACTTC
D: TRBD1; J: TRBJ2-3; V: TRBV19; length: 17; size: .; CDR3: CASSIGSGRGLTDTQYF; DNA: TGTGCCAGTAGTATAGGAAGTGGCAGGGGGCTAACAGATACGCAGTATTTT
D: TRBD1; J: TRBJ1-5; V: TRBV19; length: 14; size: .; CDR3: CASSMGQPHQPQHF; DNA: TGTGCCAGTAGTATGGGACAGCCTCATCAGCCCCAGCATTTT
D: TRBD1; J: TRBJ1-5; V: TRBV19; length: 14; size: few; CDR3: CASSLGQGNQPQHF; DNA: TGTGCCAGTAGTCTAGGACAGGGGAATCAGCCCCAGCATTTT
D: .; J: TRBJ2-4; V: TRBV7-9; length: 13; size: .; CDR3: CASSLGDRHIQYF; DNA: TGTGCCAGCAGCTTGGGCGACAGGCACATTCAGTACTTC
D: .; J: TRBJ2-7; V: TRBV18; length: 14; size: few; CDR3: CASSPPGGRYEQYF; DNA: TGTGCCAGCTCACCACCAGGAGGGCGCTACGAGCAGTACTTC
D: .; J: TRBJ1-2; V: TRBV5-1; length: 12; size: .; CDR3: CASSLGQGGYTF; DNA: TGCGCCAGCAGCTTAGGGCAGGGTGGCTACACCTTC
D: TRBD1; J: TRBJ2-3; V: TRBV29-1; length: 13; size: .; CDR3: CSVGLQGRDTQYF; DNA: TGCAGCGTCGGGTTACAGGGGAGAGATACGCAGTATTTT
D: .; J: TRBJ2-1; V: TRBV7-8; length: 15; size: .; CDR3: CASSLVGTQVNEQFF; DNA: TGTGCCAGCAGCTTAGTCGGGACACAGGTCAATGAGCAGTTCTTC
D: TRBD1; J: TRBJ1-6; V: TRBV12-5; length: 14; size: .; CDR3: CASGLWTGNSPLHF; DNA: TGTGCTAGTGGTTTGTGGACAGGGAATTCACCCCTCCACTTT
D: .; J: TRBJ2-3; V: TRBV12-3/TRBV12-4; length: 12; size: .; CDR3: CASSLLIDTQYF; DNA: TGTGCCAGCAGTTTACTAATAGATACGCAGTATTTT
D: TRBD1; J: TRBJ1-6; V: TRBV6-5; length: 14; size: .; CDR3: CASTGQGGNSPLHF; DNA: TGTGCCAGCACTGGACAGGGGGGGAATTCACCCCTCCACTTT
D: .; J: TRBJ1-2; V: TRBV6-5; length: 13; size: .; CDR3: CASSYDASDGYTF; DNA: TGTGCCAGCAGTTACGATGCGTCTGATGGCTACACCTTC
D: .; J: TRBJ2-3; V: TRBV7-3; length: 14; size: .; CDR3: CASSLTASTDTQYF; DNA: TGTGCCAGCAGCTTAACGGCTAGCACAGATACGCAGTATTTT
D: .; J: TRBJ1-2; V: TRBV5-1; length: 14; size: .; CDR3: CASSSLGETDGYTF; DNA: TGCGCCAGCAGCTCTTTAGGGGAAACGGATGGCTACACCTTC
D: .; J: TRBJ1-1; V: TRBV27; length: 16; size: .; CDR3: CASSLLPGQHNLEAFF; DNA: TGTGCCAGCAGTCTGCTCCCCGGACAGCACAACTTAGAAGCTTTCTTT
D: .; J: TRBJ1-2; V: TRBV11-3; length: 16; size: few; CDR3: CASSLSRGGRVNGYTF; DNA: TGTGCCAGCAGCTTATCCCGGGGGGGGCGCGTTAATGGCTACACCTTC
D: TRBD1; J: TRBJ2-7; V: TRBV20-1; length: 10; size: .; CDR3: CSASPDRPYF; DNA: TGCAGTGCTAGCCCGGACAGGCCGTACTTC
D: TRBD1; J: TRBJ1-4; V: TRBV6-1; length: 13; size: .; CDR3: CASLTGGNEKLFF; DNA: TGTGCCAGCTTGACAGGGGGGAATGAAAAACTGTTTTTT
D: TRBD2; J: TRBJ2-7; V: TRBV3-1/TRBV3-2; length: 17; size: .; CDR3: CASSQENLAGVGYEQYF; DNA: TGTGCCAGCAGCCAGGAGAACTTAGCGGGAGTAGGCTACGAGCAGTACTTC
D: TRBD2; J: TRBJ2-3; V: TRBV18; length: 17; size: once; CDR3: CASSPGLAGGTTDTQYF; DNA: TGTGCCAGCTCACCAGGACTAGCGGGGGGGACCACAGATACGCAGTATTTT
D: .; J: TRBJ1-6; V: TRBV28; length: 13; size: .; CDR3: CASRQALNSPLHF; DNA: TGTGCCAGCAGGCAAGCTCTTAATTCACCCCTCCACTTT
D: TRBD2; J: TRBJ2-1; V: TRBV2; length: 16; size: .; CDR3: CASSDGSGGAYNEQFF; DNA: TGTGCCAGCAGTGATGGTAGCGGGGGGGCCTACAATGAGCAGTTCTTC